Presented here are 3 T cell receptor beta chains from one specimen sequenced in a study of blood T cell repertoires in COVID-19. Using immunoSEQ multiplex PCR, the repertoire was profiled, and TCRdb retains in-frame clones only, with some absent. Altogether 350,000 or so clones are present, more than 70% being singletons, with the ten largest covering just over 1%. Sequencing was performed on PBMCs or T cells enriched from blood (not recorded which). The receptor source for this set is a woman between 25 and 40 years old who had been exposed to COVID-19.

The chain has TRBV2 and TRBJ1-1; 9 nucleotides match TRBD1. Germline CDR1 reads SNHLY; CDR2 reads FYNNEI. V gave up 6 bases and J gave up 4 bases; unmatched junction bases: 6. This CDR3 region has 14 residues. The CDR3 coding sequence is TGTGCCAGCAGGGAACAGGGGGCGGGCACTGAAGCTTTCTTT. It codes for CASREQGAGTEAFF.

V and J are TRBV9 and TRBJ2-4; 7 bases are shared with TRBD1. J was trimmed by 1 base and V by 4 bases; bases with no gene match: 8. Germline CDR1 SGDLS, CDR2 YYNGEE. The CDR3 runs 16 residues. CDR3 sequence (DNA): TGTGCCAGCAGCCCCAAGACAGGGAAGGCCAAAAACATTCAGTACTTC. Its protein is CASSPKTGKAKNIQYF. Variable domain in full (rest from reference TRBV9 and TRBJ2-4): DSGVTQTPKHLITATGQRVTLRCSPRSGDLSVYWYQQSLDQGLQFLIQYYNGEERAKGNILERFSAQQFPDLHSELNLSSLELGDSALYFCASSPKTGKAKNIQYFGAGTRLSVL.

The rearrangement uses TRBV5-1 and TRBJ2-3; 7 positions agree with TRBD2. This CDR3 has 16 residues. Germline trimming cut 3 bases from V and 4 bases from J; bases unmatched to any gene: 11. Per the germline V gene, CDR1 is SGHRS and CDR2 is YFSETQ. CDR3 amino acids: CASSSPAGLAADTQYF. CDR3 bases: TGCGCCAGCAGCTCGCCCGCCGGGCTAGCGGCAGATACGCAGTATTTT.